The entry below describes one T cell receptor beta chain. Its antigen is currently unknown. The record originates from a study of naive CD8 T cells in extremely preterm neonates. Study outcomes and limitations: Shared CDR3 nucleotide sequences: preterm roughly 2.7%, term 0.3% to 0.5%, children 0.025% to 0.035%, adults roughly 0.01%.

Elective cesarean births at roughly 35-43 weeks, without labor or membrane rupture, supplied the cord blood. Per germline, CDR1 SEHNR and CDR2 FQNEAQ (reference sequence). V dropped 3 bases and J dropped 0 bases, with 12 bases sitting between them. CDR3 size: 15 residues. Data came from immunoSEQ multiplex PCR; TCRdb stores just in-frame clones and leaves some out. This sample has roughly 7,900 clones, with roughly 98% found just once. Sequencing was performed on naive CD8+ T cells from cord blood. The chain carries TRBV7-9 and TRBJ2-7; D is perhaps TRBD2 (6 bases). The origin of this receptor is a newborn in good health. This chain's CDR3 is CASSFTGVDSYEQYF. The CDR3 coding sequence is TGTGCCAGCAGCTTTACGGGGGTCGACTCCTACGAGCAGTACTTC. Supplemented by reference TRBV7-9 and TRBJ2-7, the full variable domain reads DTGVSQNPRHKITKRGQNVTFRCDPISEHNRLYWYRQTLGQGPEFLTYFQNEAQLEKSRLLSDRFSAERPKGSFSTLEIQRTEQGDSAMYLCASSFTGVDSYEQYFGPGTRLTVT.